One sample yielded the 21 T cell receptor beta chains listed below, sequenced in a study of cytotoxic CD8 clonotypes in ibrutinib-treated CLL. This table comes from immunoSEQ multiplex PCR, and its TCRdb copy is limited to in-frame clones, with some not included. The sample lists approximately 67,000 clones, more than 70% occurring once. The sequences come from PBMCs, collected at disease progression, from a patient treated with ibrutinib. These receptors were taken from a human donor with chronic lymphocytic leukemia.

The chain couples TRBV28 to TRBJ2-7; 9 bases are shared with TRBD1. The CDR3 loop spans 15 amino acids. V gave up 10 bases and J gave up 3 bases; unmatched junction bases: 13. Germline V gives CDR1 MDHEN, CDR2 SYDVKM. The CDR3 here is CAITIPGQGGYEQYF. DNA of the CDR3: TGTGCCATCACCATCCCGGGACAGGGTGGCTACGAGCAGTACTTC.

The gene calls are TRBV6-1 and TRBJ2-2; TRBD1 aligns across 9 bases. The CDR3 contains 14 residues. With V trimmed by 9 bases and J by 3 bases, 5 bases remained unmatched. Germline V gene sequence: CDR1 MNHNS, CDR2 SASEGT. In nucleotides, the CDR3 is TGTGCCAGTTCCCGGGACAGGGACACCGGGGAGCTGTTTTTT. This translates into CASSRDRDTGELFF.

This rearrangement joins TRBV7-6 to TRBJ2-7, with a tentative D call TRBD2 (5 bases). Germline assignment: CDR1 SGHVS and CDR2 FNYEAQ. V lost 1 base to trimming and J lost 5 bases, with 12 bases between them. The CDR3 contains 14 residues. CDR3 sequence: CASSLVGRRDEQYF. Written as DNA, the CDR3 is TGTGCCAGCAGCTTAGTAGGGAGAAGGGACGAGCAGTACTTC.

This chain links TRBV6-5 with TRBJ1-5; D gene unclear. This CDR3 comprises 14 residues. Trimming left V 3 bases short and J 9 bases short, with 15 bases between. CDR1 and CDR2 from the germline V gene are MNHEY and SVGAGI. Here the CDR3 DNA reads TGTGCCAGCAGTTATGCCCGGGGTGACGGGCCCCAGCATTTT. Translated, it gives CASSYARGDGPQHF.

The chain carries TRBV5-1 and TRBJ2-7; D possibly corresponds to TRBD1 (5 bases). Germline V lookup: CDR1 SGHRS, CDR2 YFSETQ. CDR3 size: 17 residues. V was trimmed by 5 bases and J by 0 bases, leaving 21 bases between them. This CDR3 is CASSFTSGSFGSYEQYF. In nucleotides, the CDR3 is TGCGCCAGCAGTTTCACCTCAGGGTCCTTCGGCTCCTACGAGCAGTACTTC. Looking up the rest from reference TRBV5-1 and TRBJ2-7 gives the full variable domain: KAGVTQTPRYLIKTRGQQVTLSCSPISGHRSVSWYQQTPGQGLQFLFEYFSETQRNKGNFPGRFSGRQFSNSRSEMNVSTLELGDSALYLCASSFTSGSFGSYEQYFGPGTRLTVT.

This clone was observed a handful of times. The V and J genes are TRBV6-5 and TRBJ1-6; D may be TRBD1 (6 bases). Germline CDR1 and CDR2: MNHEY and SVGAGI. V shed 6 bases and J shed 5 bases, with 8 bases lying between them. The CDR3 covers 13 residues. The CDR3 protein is CASRQGNNSPLHF. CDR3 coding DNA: TGTGCCAGCAGGCAGGGGAATAATTCACCCCTCCACTTT.

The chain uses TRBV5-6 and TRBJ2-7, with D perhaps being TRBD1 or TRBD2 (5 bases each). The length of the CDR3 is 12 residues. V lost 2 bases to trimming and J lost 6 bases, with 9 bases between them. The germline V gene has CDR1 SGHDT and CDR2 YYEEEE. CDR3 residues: CASSFLGTEQYF. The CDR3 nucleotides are TGTGCCAGCAGCTTCTTAGGGACCGAGCAGTACTTC.

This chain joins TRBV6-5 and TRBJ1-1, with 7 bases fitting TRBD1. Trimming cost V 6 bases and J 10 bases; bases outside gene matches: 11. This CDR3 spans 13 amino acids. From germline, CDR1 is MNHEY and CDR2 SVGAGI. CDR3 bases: TGTGCCAGCAGCCTCGACAGGGACGAGCTAGCTTTCTTT. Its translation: CASSLDRDELAFF.

The CDR3: CASSPLLPGLAGKGASTDTQYF. Here the CDR3 DNA reads TGTGCCAGCAGCCCCCTCCTTCCGGGACTAGCGGGGAAGGGGGCGAGTACAGATACGCAGTATTTT. The V and J genes are TRBV4-2 and TRBJ2-3, with 13 bases fitting TRBD2. Per germline, CDR1 LGHNA and CDR2 YNFKEQ. This CDR3 spans 22 amino acids. With 4 bases clipped from V and 3 bases from J, the junction kept 22 bases outside the gene matches.

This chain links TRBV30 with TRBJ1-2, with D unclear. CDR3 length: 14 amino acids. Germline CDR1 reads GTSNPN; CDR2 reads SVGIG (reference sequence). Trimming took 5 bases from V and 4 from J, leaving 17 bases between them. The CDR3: CAWGSLIGGYGYTF. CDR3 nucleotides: TGTGCCTGGGGATCCTTAATCGGTGGCTATGGCTACACCTTC.

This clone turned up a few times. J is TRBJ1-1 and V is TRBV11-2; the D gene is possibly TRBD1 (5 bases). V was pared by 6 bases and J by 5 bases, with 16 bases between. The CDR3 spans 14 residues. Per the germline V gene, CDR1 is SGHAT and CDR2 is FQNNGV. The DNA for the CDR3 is TGTGCCAGCAGTGATTTCCGGGACCTTACTGAAGCTTTCTTT. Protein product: CASSDFRDLTEAFF.

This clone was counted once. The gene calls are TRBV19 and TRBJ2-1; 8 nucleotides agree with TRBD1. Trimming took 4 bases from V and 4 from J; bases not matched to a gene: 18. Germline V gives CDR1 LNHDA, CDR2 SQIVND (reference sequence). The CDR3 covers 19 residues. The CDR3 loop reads CASSSEGGFGQGRYNEQFF. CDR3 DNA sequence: TGTGCCAGTAGTAGCGAAGGGGGGTTCGGACAGGGCCGATACAATGAGCAGTTCTTC.

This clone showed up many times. The CDR3 loop is CASSIDLAAVIGELFF. The CDR3 coding sequence is TGTGCCAGTAGTATAGATCTCGCAGCGGTGATCGGGGAGCTGTTTTTT. The chain links TRBV19 to TRBJ2-2; the D gene is possibly TRBD2 (5 bases). V was clipped by 0 bases and J by 7 bases, with 15 bases between them. Germline V gene data show CDR1 as LNHDA and CDR2 as SQIVND (reference sequence). CDR3 length: 16 amino acids. The full variable domain, rest sourced from reference TRBV19 and TRBJ2-2, is DGGITQSPKYLFRKEGQNVTLSCEQNLNHDAMYWYRQDPGQGLRLIYYSQIVNDFQKGDIAEGYSVSREKKESFPLTVTSAQKNPTAFYLCASSIDLAAVIGELFFGEGSRLTVL.

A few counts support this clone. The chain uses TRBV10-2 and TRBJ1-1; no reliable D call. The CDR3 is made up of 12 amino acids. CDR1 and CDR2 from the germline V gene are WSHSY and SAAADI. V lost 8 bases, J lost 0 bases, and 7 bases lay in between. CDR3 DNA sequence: TGCGCCAGCCGCCCGATGAACACTGAAGCTTTCTTT. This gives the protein CASRPMNTEAFF.

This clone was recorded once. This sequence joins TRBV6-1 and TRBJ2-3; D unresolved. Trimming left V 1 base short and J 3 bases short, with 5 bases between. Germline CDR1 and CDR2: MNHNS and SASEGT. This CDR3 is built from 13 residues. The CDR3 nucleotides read TGTGCCAGCAGTGAAGGCCAGACAGATACGCAGTATTTT. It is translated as CASSEGQTDTQYF.

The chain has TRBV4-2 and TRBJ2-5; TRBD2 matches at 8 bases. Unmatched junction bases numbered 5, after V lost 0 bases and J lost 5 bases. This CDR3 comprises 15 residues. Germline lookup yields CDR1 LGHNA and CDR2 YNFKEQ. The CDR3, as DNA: TGTGCCAGCAGCCAAGATCGGGGGGGCCCTGAGACCCAGTACTTC. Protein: CASSQDRGGPETQYF.

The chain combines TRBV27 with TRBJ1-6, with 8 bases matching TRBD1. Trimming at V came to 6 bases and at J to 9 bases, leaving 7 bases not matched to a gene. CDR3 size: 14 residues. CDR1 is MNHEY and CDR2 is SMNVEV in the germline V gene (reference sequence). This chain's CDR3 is CASSKDRAPSPLHF. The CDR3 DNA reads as TGTGCCAGCAGCAAGGACAGGGCCCCTTCACCCCTCCACTTT.

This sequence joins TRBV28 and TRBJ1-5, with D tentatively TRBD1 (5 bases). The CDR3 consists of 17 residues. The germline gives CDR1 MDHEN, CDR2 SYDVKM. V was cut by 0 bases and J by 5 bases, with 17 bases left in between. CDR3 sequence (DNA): TGTGCCAGCAGTTTATGGGCGGGACTTGGGGGGGATCAGCCCCAGCATTTT. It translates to CASSLWAGLGGDQPQHF. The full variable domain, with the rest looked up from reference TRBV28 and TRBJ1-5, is DVKVTQSSRYLVKRTGEKVFLECVQDMDHENMFWYRQDPGLGLRLIYFSYDVKMKEKGDIPEGYSVSREKKERFSLILESASTNQTSMYLCASSLWAGLGGDQPQHFGDGTRLSIL.

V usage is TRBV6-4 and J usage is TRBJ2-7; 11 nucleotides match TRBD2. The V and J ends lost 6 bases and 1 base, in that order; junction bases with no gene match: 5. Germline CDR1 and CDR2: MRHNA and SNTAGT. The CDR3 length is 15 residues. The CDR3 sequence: CASSEGLAASYEQYF. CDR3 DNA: TGTGCCAGCAGCGAGGGACTAGCGGCTTCCTACGAGCAGTACTTC.

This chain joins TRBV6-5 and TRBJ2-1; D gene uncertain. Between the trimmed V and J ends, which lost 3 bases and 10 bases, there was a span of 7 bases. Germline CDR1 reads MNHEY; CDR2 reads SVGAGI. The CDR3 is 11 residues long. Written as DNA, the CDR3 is TGTGCCAGCAGTTATTTGAGCGAGCAGTTCTTC. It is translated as CASSYLSEQFF.

The CDR3 is CASRRGLRRDTQYF. The CDR3 region has the DNA TGTGCCAGTAGGCGGGGACTTCGAAGAGATACGCAGTATTTT. V usage is TRBV19 and J usage is TRBJ2-3; tentative D call: TRBD2 (6 bases). The CDR3 loop spans 14 amino acids. Trimming left V 6 bases short and J 5 bases short, with 15 bases between. Per germline, CDR1 LNHDA and CDR2 SQIVND (reference sequence). Full variable domain (rest looked up from reference TRBV19 and TRBJ2-3): DGGITQSPKYLFRKEGQNVTLSCEQNLNHDAMYWYRQDPGQGLRLIYYSQIVNDFQKGDIAEGYSVSREKKESFPLTVTSAQKNPTAFYLCASRRGLRRDTQYFGPGTRLTVL.